One sample yielded the 17 T cell receptor beta chains listed below, sequenced in a study of blood T cell repertoires in COVID-19. Sequencing used immunoSEQ multiplex PCR; TCRdb keeps in-frame clones, though not all of them. This table holds 270,000 or so clones, 86% found once. Sequenced material: peripheral blood. Every receptor here comes from a man in his forties with active or convalescent COVID-19.

V is TRBV2 and J is TRBJ2-7, with TRBD1 identical over 9 bases. The CDR3 spans 14 residues. The V segment lost 4 bases and the J segment 4 bases; nucleotides outside the gene matches: 5. CDR1 and CDR2 from the germline V gene are SNHLY and FYNNEI. The CDR3 DNA reads as TGTGCCAGCAGTGCGGGGACAGGGAAATACGAGCAGTACTTC. Translation: CASSAGTGKYEQYF.

This sequence joins TRBV12-3 or TRBV12-4 and TRBJ1-6, with 7 bases aligning to TRBD1. V trimming: 5 bases; J trimming: 8 bases; junction bases outside the gene matches: 0. The CDR3 loop spans 12 amino acids. CDR3 coding DNA: TGTGCCAGCAGTACAGGGGATTCACCCCTCCACTTT. It specifies CASSTGDSPLHF.

The V and J genes are TRBV9 and TRBJ2-7; 10 bases line up with TRBD1. Germline CDR1 reads SGDLS; CDR2 reads YYNGEE. The trim removed 3 bases at V and 10 bases at J, leaving 7 bases unmatched. The CDR3 loop spans 13 amino acids. CDR3 amino acids: CASSAGDRGGQYF. The CDR3 bases are TGTGCCAGCAGCGCGGGGGACAGGGGAGGACAGTACTTC.

This chain uses TRBV6-6 with TRBJ2-1; 11 nucleotides match TRBD1. Germline V CDR1 and CDR2: MNHNY, SVGAGI (reference sequence). Germline trimming cut 7 bases from V and 8 bases from J; bases unmatched to any gene: 10. The CDR3 is 15 amino acids. The CDR3 loop is CASTDRTGGADEQFF. The CDR3 DNA reads as TGTGCCAGCACGGACCGGACAGGGGGCGCCGATGAGCAGTTCTTC.

The J gene is TRBJ2-1, the V gene TRBV5-4, with 7 positions matching TRBD2. The junction had 15 bases not matched to a gene; V was cut back by 0 bases and J by 6 bases. The length of the CDR3 is 18 residues. CDR1 is SGHNT, CDR2 YYREEE, per germline (reference sequence). In DNA, the CDR3 is TGTGCCAGCAGCTTGGGGGTTCTTGCCGAGACTAGCCGCAATGAGCAGTTCTTC. It yields the protein CASSLGVLAETSRNEQFF.

The chain employs TRBV5-6 and TRBJ1-2; D is uncertain. Germline CDR1 is SGHDT and CDR2 is YYEEEE. Trimming removed 0 bases at V and 7 bases at J, with 10 bases between. The CDR3 has 13 residues. CDR3 region: CASSLVPSGGYTF. The CDR3 DNA sequence: TGTGCCAGCAGCTTGGTCCCTTCGGGTGGCTACACCTTC. Variable domain in full (rest from reference TRBV5-6 and TRBJ1-2): DAGVTQSPTHLIKTRGQQVTLRCSPKSGHDTVSWYQQALGQGPQFIFQYYEEEERQRGNFPDRFSGHQFPNYSSELNVNALLLGDSALYLCASSLVPSGGYTFGSGTRLTVV.

The chain links TRBV10-3 to TRBJ1-1; D is undetermined. Germline loops: CDR1 ENHRY, CDR2 SYGVKD. The V and J ends lost 7 bases and 1 base respectively, with 10 bases between them. This CDR3 contains 13 residues. The CDR3 loop is CAIKSQENTEAFF. CDR3 nucleotides: TGTGCCATCAAAAGCCAGGAGAACACTGAAGCTTTCTTT.

The V and J genes are TRBV12-5 and TRBJ1-6; 7 nucleotides line up with TRBD1. The CDR3 contains 16 residues. CDR1 and CDR2 (germline): LGHNT, FRNRAP. The V segment lost 2 bases and the J segment 8 bases; nucleotides outside the gene matches: 9. CDR3 loop: CASGLWAGGLDSPLHF. The CDR3 DNA follows: TGTGCTAGTGGTTTGTGGGCAGGGGGATTGGATTCACCCCTCCACTTT. Full variable domain (missing parts from reference TRBV12-5 and TRBJ1-6): DARVTQTPRHKVTEMGQEVTMRCQPILGHNTVFWYRQTMMQGLELLAYFRNRAPLDDSGMPKDRFSAEMPDATLATLKIQPSEPRDSAVYFCASGLWAGGLDSPLHFGNGTRLTVT.

As DNA, the CDR3 is TGTGCCAGCAGCTTACACGGGGTCAAAGAGACCCAGTACTTC. This encodes CASSLHGVKETQYF. The genes are TRBV7-9 and TRBJ2-5, with TRBD2 as a possible D gene (5 bases). The CDR3 runs to 14 residues. Per germline, CDR1 SEHNR and CDR2 FQNEAQ (reference sequence). V lost 2 bases and J lost 3, with 10 bases in between.

V gene TRBV28 combines with J gene TRBJ1-1; D unclear. Trimming cost V 3 bases and J 5 bases, with 13 bases left between them. The CDR3 runs to 14 residues. CDR1 is MDHEN, CDR2 SYDVKM, per germline. The CDR3 loop is CASSFPGIGTEAFF. CDR3 bases: TGTGCCAGCAGTTTTCCCGGAATCGGGACTGAAGCTTTCTTT.

A single count supports this clone. This chain joins TRBV6-5 and TRBJ1-2, with a tentative D call TRBD1 (5 bases). Trimming removed 3 bases at V and 2 bases at J, with 13 bases between. Germline V gene sequence: CDR1 MNHEY, CDR2 SVGAGI. The CDR3 spans 15 residues. This chain's CDR3 is CASSYLIGGNYGYTF. The CDR3 nucleotides read TGTGCCAGCAGTTATTTAATCGGGGGGAACTATGGCTACACCTTC.

For the CDR3, the DNA is TGCAGTGCTAGTGGGCTAGCGGGAGGATCTTTCTACAATGAGCAGTTCTTC. The encoded protein is CSASGLAGGSFYNEQFF. The J gene is TRBJ2-1, the V gene TRBV20-1; 11 nucleotides line up with TRBD2. Looked up from germline, CDR1 is DFQATT and CDR2 is SNEGSKA (reference sequence). The V segment lost 3 bases and the J segment 3 bases; nucleotides outside the gene matches: 10. CDR3 length: 17 residues.

The chain has TRBV30 and TRBJ1-2, with D possibly being TRBD1 (6 bases). The CDR3 is 15 amino acids. V lost 0 bases and J lost 2, with 13 bases in between. CDR1 is GTSNPN, CDR2 SVGIG, per germline (reference sequence). The CDR3: CAWSVGQGLNYGYTF. CDR3 coding DNA: TGTGCCTGGAGTGTAGGGCAGGGGCTGAACTATGGCTACACCTTC.

As concerns this clone: Other DNA sequences in the sample encode the same CDR3. V usage is TRBV5-1 and J usage is TRBJ1-2; the match to TRBD1 covers 8 bases. The J segment lost 7 bases and the V segment lost 5 bases, leaving 10 bases of the junction unmatched. This CDR3 is 14 amino acids long. CDR1 SGHRS and CDR2 YFSETQ come from the germline V gene. DNA of the CDR3: TGCGCCAGCAGTCCAGGACAGGGCTCCTTTGGCTACACCTTC. Its protein product is CASSPGQGSFGYTF. The full variable domain, its missing parts supplied by reference TRBV5-1 and TRBJ1-2, is KAGVTQTPRYLIKTRGQQVTLSCSPISGHRSVSWYQQTPGQGLQFLFEYFSETQRNKGNFPGRFSGRQFSNSRSEMNVSTLELGDSALYLCASSPGQGSFGYTFGSGTRLTVV.

The chain links TRBV3-1 (or the pseudogene TRBV3-2) to TRBJ2-3, with D maybe TRBD2 (6 bases). Deletions cut 4 bases from V and 2 bases from J, with 13 bases between. Germline-derived CDR1 and CDR2 are LGHDT and YNNKEL (reference sequence). CDR3 length: 15 residues. CDR3 amino acids: CASSLGTEFTDTQYF. For the CDR3, the DNA is TGTGCCAGCAGCCTCGGGACTGAGTTCACAGATACGCAGTATTTT.

V gene TRBV28 combines with J gene TRBJ2-7, with D possibly matching TRBD1 (5 bases). Trimming took 2 bases from V and 4 from J, leaving 9 bases between them. Per the germline V gene, CDR1 is MDHEN and CDR2 is SYDVKM. This CDR3 comprises 13 residues. The CDR3 region has the DNA TGTGCCAGCAGTTTACTTAAGGGGTACGAGCAGTACTTC. This encodes CASSLLKGYEQYF.

This clone occurred a few times. This chain connects TRBV11-3 to TRBJ2-2, with D tentatively TRBD1 (5 bases). V lost 5 bases and J lost 1, with 14 bases in between. The CDR3 extends over 16 amino acids. Germline assignment: CDR1 SGHNT and CDR2 YENEEA. The CDR3 region is CASSRGPTGNTGELFF. CDR3 nucleotide sequence: TGTGCCAGCAGCCGAGGTCCCACAGGGAACACCGGGGAGCTGTTTTTT.